This record covers a single TCR beta chain. Per the authors' pipeline: It was from reference gene primer amplification that nucleated cell counts were estimated. The protocol was immunoSEQ multiplex PCR, while the TCRdb copy is restricted to in-frame clones and leaves out a portion. V, J and clone size reflect that table, while D and trimming were determined from the DNA. The sample shows more than 95,000 clones, roughly 87% of them seen only once. The data stem from a study of blood T cell repertoires in COVID-19. Study details: COVID-19 samples collected from the United States, Italy and Spain covered acute and convalescent phases. Sources were T cells, B-cell-depleted T cells, or PBMCs; the material itself was cDNA or gDNA.

Germline CDR1 is WSHSY and CDR2 is SAAADI. V dropped 5 bases and J dropped 14; count of bases not matched to a gene: 2. CDR3 length: 11 residues. The receptor's source is a human donor in a cohort sampled during active COVID-19. Sequenced material: peripheral blood. This chain uses TRBV10-2 with TRBJ2-1; 11 nucleotides align to TRBD1. CDR3 DNA: TGCGCCAGCAGTATGGGACAGGGGGAGTTCTTC. Protein: CASSMGQGEFF.